The 22 T cell receptor beta chains reported below all come from one sample, sequenced in a study of blood T cell repertoires in COVID-19. Sequenced by immunoSEQ multiplex PCR; TCRdb stores in-frame clones only, minus some. The sample comprises some 150,000 clones, about 89% of which are singletons, and 37% rests with the top ten. Sample: peripheral blood. The receptor source for this set is a man aged 50 to 59 who had recovered from COVID-19.

CDR3 sequence (DNA): TGTGCCAGCAGCCCCGGGACAGGTGGATTTTACGAGCAGTACTTC. Translated: CASSPGTGGFYEQYF. The chain recombines TRBV11-3 with TRBJ2-7; 8 bases match TRBD1. V was clipped by 5 bases and J by 4 bases; unmatched bases: 10. Per germline, CDR1 SGHNT and CDR2 YENEEA. This CDR3 spans 15 amino acids.

J is TRBJ1-1 and V is TRBV19, with 7 nucleotides matching TRBD1. The germline V gene has CDR1 LNHDA and CDR2 SQIVND (reference sequence). There are 18 residues in the CDR3. The junction had 16 bases not matched to a gene; V was cut back by 2 bases and J by 4 bases. CDR3 amino acids: CASSIYSIGGGQITEAFF. In nucleotides, the CDR3 is TGTGCCAGTAGTATATATTCAATCGGTGGGGGACAGATCACTGAAGCTTTCTTT. Based on the CDR3 plus reference TRBV19 and TRBJ1-1, the full variable domain is DGGITQSPKYLFRKEGQNVTLSCEQNLNHDAMYWYRQDPGQGLRLIYYSQIVNDFQKGDIAEGYSVSREKKESFPLTVTSAQKNPTAFYLCASSIYSIGGGQITEAFFGQGTRLTVV.

V is TRBV12-3 or TRBV12-4 and J is TRBJ1-3; no clear D. The V gene lost 6 bases and the J gene lost 0 bases, with 3 bases spanning the gap. The CDR3 length is 12 residues. The CDR3 sequence is CASSLSGNTIYF. The CDR3 coding sequence is TGTGCCAGCAGCCTCTCTGGAAACACCATATATTTT.

The sample holds one count of this clone. The chain joins TRBV12-5 to TRBJ1-2; a weak D match, TRBD1 (6 bases). CDR3 length: 13 amino acids. Germline lookup yields CDR1 LGHNT and CDR2 FRNRAP. The ends were cut back, 6 bases at V and 5 bases at J, with 13 bases in the middle. Here the CDR3 reads CASGSSGTYGYTF. The CDR3, as DNA: TGTGCTAGTGGCTCTTCCGGGACATATGGCTACACCTTC.

V gene TRBV5-1 combines with J gene TRBJ2-3, with 7 nucleotides matching TRBD2. Germline loops: CDR1 SGHRS, CDR2 YFSETQ. This CDR3 is 15 amino acids long. The V segment lost 10 bases and the J segment 2 bases; nucleotides outside the gene matches: 13. The CDR3 nucleotides are TGCGCCTCCTCCTATGGGGAGGGACTCACAGATACGCAGTATTTT. It translates to CASSYGEGLTDTQYF.

The J gene is TRBJ1-1, the V gene TRBV28, with 8 positions matching TRBD1. CDR1 and CDR2 from the germline V gene are MDHEN and SYDVKM. V trimming: 6 bases; J trimming: 3 bases; junction bases outside the gene matches: 6. This CDR3 spans 14 amino acids. CDR3 loop: CASRRQGWYTEAFF. In DNA form, the CDR3 reads TGTGCCAGCAGACGACAGGGGTGGTACACTGAAGCTTTCTTT.

The rearrangement links TRBV10-3 to TRBJ2-7; D might be TRBD2 (6 bases). The germline V gene encodes CDR1 ENHRY and CDR2 SYGVKD. This CDR3 is 14 amino acids long. Trimming left V 5 bases short and J 0 bases short, with 11 bases between. Here the CDR3 reads CAISILANSYEQYF. CDR3 DNA: TGTGCCATCAGTATTCTAGCGAACTCCTACGAGCAGTACTTC.

The chain couples TRBV10-1 to TRBJ1-6, with D possibly matching TRBD1 (5 bases). The CDR3 contains 13 residues. Trimming removed 6 bases at V and 10 bases at J, with 13 bases between. Germline loops: CDR1 WNHNN, CDR2 SYGVQD (reference sequence). The CDR3 is CASRSDKGSPLHF. The CDR3 DNA reads as TGCGCCAGCAGGTCGGACAAAGGGTCACCCCTCCACTTT.

This sequence joins TRBV5-1 and TRBJ1-5; 7 positions agree with TRBD1. V shed 4 bases, J shed 0 bases, and the junction held 10 bases outside the gene matches. Germline V gene sequence: CDR1 SGHRS, CDR2 YFSETQ. The CDR3 contains 17 residues. CDR3 DNA sequence: TGCGCCAGCAGCCCGGGACAGAGATCTGATAGCAATCAGCCCCAGCATTTT. It yields the protein CASSPGQRSDSNQPQHF.

This clone showed up just once. J is TRBJ1-2 and V is TRBV7-6; D possibly corresponds to TRBD1 (5 bases). The CDR3 contains 14 residues. From germline, CDR1 is SGHVS and CDR2 FNYEAQ. V lost 6 bases and J lost 4, with 15 bases in between. CDR3 in DNA: TGTGCCAGCAGGCCGGGGGGTCGGGGCTATGGCTACACCTTC. This codes for CASRPGGRGYGYTF.

The V call is TRBV19, the J call TRBJ1-2, with 8 bases aligning to TRBD1. The V segment lost 4 bases and the J segment 7 bases; nucleotides outside the gene matches: 11. Germline CDR1 is LNHDA and CDR2 is SQIVND (reference sequence). This CDR3 region has 15 residues. The CDR3 spells CASSTTGGGFGGYTF. The DNA of the CDR3 is TGTGCCAGTAGTACCACAGGGGGTGGATTCGGTGGCTACACCTTC.

This clone was observed a few times. The chain couples TRBV30 to TRBJ2-7; TRBD1 matches 10 bases. The germline gives CDR1 GTSNPN, CDR2 SVGIG (reference sequence). The CDR3 consists of 13 residues. V lost 4 bases to trimming and J lost 5 bases; unmatched junction nucleotides: 5. Here the CDR3 DNA reads TGTGCCTGGACCCGGGACAGGGGCAACGAGCAGTACTTC. Amino acids: CAWTRDRGNEQYF.

The chain carries TRBV19 and TRBJ1-6; perhaps TRBD1 as D (5 bases). Germline CDR1 reads LNHDA; CDR2 reads SQIVND (reference sequence). V was trimmed by 7 bases and J by 7 bases, leaving 14 bases between them. This CDR3 spans 14 amino acids. The CDR3: CASTPDGGNSPLHF. In nucleotides, the CDR3 is TGTGCCAGTACCCCGGATGGGGGGAATTCACCCCTCCACTTT. The entire variable domain, with the rest obtained from reference TRBV19 and TRBJ1-6, is as follows: DGGITQSPKYLFRKEGQNVTLSCEQNLNHDAMYWYRQDPGQGLRLIYYSQIVNDFQKGDIAEGYSVSREKKESFPLTVTSAQKNPTAFYLCASTPDGGNSPLHFGNGTRLTVT.

The genes are TRBV30 and TRBJ1-6; no reliable D call. V lost 8 bases and J lost 5, with 19 bases in between. Per germline, CDR1 GTSNPN and CDR2 SVGIG (reference sequence). The CDR3 has 15 residues. The CDR3 nucleotides read TGTGCCGGCGCCCCGGTCGCCACAGATAATTCACCCCTCCACTTT. Translating gives CAGAPVATDNSPLHF.

The chain joins TRBV2 to TRBJ2-7; TRBD2 agrees at 7 bases. Germline V gene lookup returns CDR1 SNHLY and CDR2 FYNNEI. The CDR3 is 15 amino acids. The V segment lost 2 bases and the J segment 5 bases; nucleotides outside the gene matches: 9. CDR3 in amino acids: CASSERGGAGDEQYF. In DNA form, the CDR3 reads TGTGCCAGCAGTGAAAGGGGAGGGGCCGGCGACGAGCAGTACTTC.

The chain recombines TRBV6-5 with TRBJ2-5; TRBD1 agrees at 10 bases. Trimming cost V 6 bases and J 4 bases; bases outside gene matches: 5. Germline V gives CDR1 MNHEY, CDR2 SVGAGI. The CDR3 contains 14 residues. This CDR3 is CASSRDRGRETQYF. The CDR3 nucleotides are TGTGCCAGCAGCCGGGACAGGGGCAGAGAGACCCAGTACTTC.

DNA of the CDR3: TGTGCCAGCAGTGCTGAGGGCAATCAGCCCCAGCATTTT. Translating gives CASSAEGNQPQHF. V usage is TRBV6-4 and J usage is TRBJ1-5, with unresolved D. V lost 4 bases and J lost 2, with 6 bases in between. This CDR3 has 13 residues. The V gene's germline CDR1 is MRHNA and CDR2 SNTAGT.

The chain uses TRBV7-9 and TRBJ2-2, with D perhaps matching TRBD2 (6 bases). Germline assignment: CDR1 SEHNR and CDR2 FQNEAQ (reference sequence). The CDR3 contains 16 residues. V was cut by 5 bases and J by 4 bases, with 17 bases left in between. This CDR3 is CASSPGGGRATGELFF. CDR3 DNA sequence: TGTGCCAGCAGCCCCGGAGGAGGGCGAGCCACCGGGGAGCTGTTTTTT.

The chain is built from TRBV5-5 and TRBJ2-1; 12 bases map to TRBD2. The germline V gene encodes CDR1 SGHKS and CDR2 YYEKEE (reference sequence). The trim removed 7 bases at V and 10 bases at J, leaving 9 bases unmatched. This CDR3 comprises 14 residues. CDR3 DNA: TGTGCCAGCTCCTCTAGCGGGGGGGCCCGGGAGCAGTTCTTC. As protein: CASSSSGGAREQFF.

The rearrangement joins TRBV4-2 to TRBJ2-1; TRBD2 matches 8 bases. Germline trimming cut 0 bases from V and 8 bases from J; bases unmatched to any gene: 9. The germline V gene encodes CDR1 LGHNA and CDR2 YNFKEQ. The CDR3 is 16 residues long. Written as DNA, the CDR3 is TGTGCCAGCAGCCAAGACCGGAGACTAGCGCCCGATGAGCAGTTCTTC. This codes for CASSQDRRLAPDEQFF.

The V and J genes are TRBV7-2 and TRBJ1-2; possibly TRBD1 for D (5 bases). Trimming shortened V by 5 bases and J by 8 bases, and 21 bases separated the two germline ends. CDR3 length equals 15 residues. Germline CDR1 and CDR2: SGHTA and FQGNSA. CDR3 residues: CASSPLAGGTPGYTF. The CDR3 region has the DNA TGTGCCAGCAGCCCCTTAGCTGGGGGGACCCCCGGCTACACCTTC.

The genes are TRBV6-5 and TRBJ2-3; D perhaps matches TRBD1 (6 bases). The CDR3 extends over 13 amino acids. Deletions cut 6 bases from V and 6 bases from J, with 13 bases between. Per the germline V gene, CDR1 is MNHEY and CDR2 is SVGAGI. The CDR3 is CASRPQGYDTQYF. DNA for the CDR3: TGTGCCAGCAGACCACAGGGATATGATACGCAGTATTTT.